The text below deals with one TCR beta chain. This sample is part of a study of T cell responses to AZD1222 COVID-19 vaccine. Repertoires were generated with immunoSEQ multiplex PCR, while TCRdb's copy carries only in-frame clones and drops some. Found here are 150,000 to 200,000 clones, 90% to 95% of them singletons; the top ten hold 7% to 9.5%. The CDR3 is made up of 15 amino acids. The J segment lost 3 bases and the V segment lost 1 base, leaving 5 bases of the junction unmatched. CDR1 is SGHNT, CDR2 YYREEE, per germline (reference sequence). The rearrangement uses TRBV5-4 and TRBJ2-7; TRBD2 aligns across 9 bases. This specimen was peripheral blood, taken on day 0 of AZD1222 vaccination. This receptor was taken from an adult in good health. The CDR3 is CASSLHLAGFYEQYF. In DNA, the CDR3 is TGTGCCAGCAGCTTGCATCTAGCGGGATTCTACGAGCAGTACTTC.